The text below deals with one T cell receptor (beta chain). In the study's own analysis: Amplifying reference gene primers gave estimates of nucleated cell counts. Repertoires were generated with immunoSEQ multiplex PCR, while TCRdb's copy carries only in-frame clones and drops some. V, J and clone size reflect that table, while D and trimming were determined from the DNA. The table has around 170,000 clones, about 80% seen once. CDR3 length: 15 amino acids. Germline CDR1 LNHDA, CDR2 SQIVND (reference sequence). Trimming pared 3 bases from V and 4 bases from J, leaving 15 bases between. The source of the sample is a study of blood T cell repertoires in COVID-19.

Specimen: peripheral blood. The chain uses TRBV19 and TRBJ1-2; D is unresolved. The receptor was isolated from a young man with active or convalescent COVID-19. CDR3 residues: CASSIGSGDLYGYTF. In DNA form, the CDR3 reads TGTGCCAGTAGTATCGGTAGCGGAGATCTCTATGGCTACACCTTC.